The 17 T cell receptor beta chains given below trace back to one sample, sequenced in a study of T cell repertoires in cytomegalovirus infection. Their antigen targets remain unknown. TCRdb reprocessed the reads with MiXCR, giving one entry per CDR3 protein. Of about 280,000 distinct CDR3 sequences listed, under 25% are singletons. Specimen: cultured PBMCs, collected from culture after CMV antigen stimulation. The receptors were gathered from a human donor in good health (CMV status not recorded). Some clones in this sample may be carry-over from other donors' samples.

J is TRBJ1-2 and V is TRBV6-6, with D hard to call. The CDR3 runs to 14 residues. In germline, CDR1 is MNHNY, CDR2 SVGAGI (reference sequence). The V end was cut by 9 bases, the J end by 0 bases, with 14 bases between. CDR3 amino acids: CASAVTAPNYGYTF. CDR3 sequence (DNA): TGTGCCAGTGCCGTCACGGCCCCTAACTATGGCTACACCTTC.

V and J are TRBV27 and TRBJ2-7; TRBD1 is a possible D gene (6 bases). The CDR3 contains 11 residues. Germline V gene sequence: CDR1 MNHEY, CDR2 SMNVEV (reference sequence). The CDR3 region is CASSLEGESTV. The DNA of the CDR3 is TGTGCCAGCAGTTTAGAGGGGGAGTCTACAGTC.

This clonotype was counted many times. V gene TRBV7-2 combines with J gene TRBJ2-4, with D unclear. The length of the CDR3 is 12 residues. The V and J ends lost 4 bases and 4 bases respectively, with 5 bases between them. Per the germline V gene, CDR1 is SGHTA and CDR2 is FQGNSA. CDR3 amino acids: CASSSSKNIQYF. In nucleotides, the CDR3 is TGTGCCAGCAGCTCCAGTAAAAACATTCAGTACTTC.

V gene TRBV4-3 combines with J gene TRBJ1-2; no clear D gene. The V gene lost 0 bases and the J gene lost 0 bases, with 8 bases spanning the gap. The CDR3 covers 15 residues. Germline CDR1 is LGHNA and CDR2 is YSLEER. CDR3 region: CASSQELSANYGYTF. CDR3 bases: TGCGCCAGCAGCCAAGAATTGTCTGCTAACTATGGCTACACCTTC.

This clonotype was counted a few times. V is TRBV11-1 and J is TRBJ1-1, with D perhaps matching TRBD1 (5 bases). Trimming pared 5 bases from V and 5 bases from J, leaving 15 bases between. CDR1 and CDR2 (germline): SGHAT, FQDESV (reference sequence). The CDR3 is 14 amino acids. The CDR3 DNA sequence: TGTGCCAGCAGCGCGACAGCGGTGGGGACTGAAGCTTTCTTT. This translates into CASSATAVGTEAFF.

This clonotype was counted only a few times. The gene calls are TRBV27 and TRBJ2-7; D might be TRBD1 (6 bases). The germline V gene has CDR1 MNHEY and CDR2 SMNVEV (reference sequence). This CDR3 region has 13 residues. V was trimmed by 8 bases and J by 0 bases, leaving 11 bases between them. The CDR3 protein is CASRTGYSYEQYF. In DNA form, the CDR3 reads TGTGCCAGCCGTACAGGGTACTCCTACGAGCAGTACTTC.

This chain uses TRBV20-1 with TRBJ2-3; perhaps TRBD1 as D (5 bases). The ends were cut back, 0 bases at V and 3 bases at J, with 10 bases in the middle. The CDR3 has 14 amino acids. Per the germline V gene, CDR1 is DFQATT and CDR2 is SNEGSKA (reference sequence). CDR3 coding DNA: TGCAGTGCTAGAGATACAGGACGGACAGATACGCAGTATTTT. Encoded protein: CSARDTGRTDTQYF.

V gene TRBV7-2 combines with J gene TRBJ1-1; no reliable D call. Germline V gene lookup returns CDR1 SGHTA and CDR2 FQGNSA. This CDR3 contains 12 residues. Trimming took 5 bases from V and 1 from J, leaving 5 bases between them. This CDR3 is CTSSRENTEAFF. The CDR3 nucleotides read TGTACCAGCAGCCGAGAGAACACTGAAGCTTTCTTT.

The CDR3: CASSALAYQETQYF. The CDR3 region has the DNA TGTGCCAGCAGCGCGCTAGCGTACCAAGAGACCCAGTACTTC. V usage is TRBV7-9 and J usage is TRBJ2-5; D is perhaps TRBD2 (6 bases). Germline assignment: CDR1 SEHNR and CDR2 FQNEAQ (reference sequence). The CDR3 extends over 14 amino acids. V shed 5 bases and J shed 0 bases, with 10 bases lying between them.

The gene calls are TRBV10-3 and TRBJ2-1; TRBD2 matches 15 bases. The germline V gene has CDR1 ENHRY and CDR2 SYGVKD. The CDR3 is 19 residues long. The V gene end was trimmed by 0 bases and the J gene end by 4 bases; junction bases not matched to a gene: 7. CDR3 nucleotide sequence: TGTGCCATCAGTGAGTCCGGACTAGCGGGAGGGAGAATGTACAATGAGCAGTTCTTC. It codes for CAISESGLAGGRMYNEQFF.

This clonotype came up a few times. This sequence joins TRBV28 and TRBJ2-4; D unresolved. The CDR3 has 12 amino acids. The germline CDR1 and CDR2 sequences are MDHEN and SYDVKM. V was trimmed by 7 bases and J by 7 bases, leaving 11 bases between them. CDR3 amino acids: CASTRLPNIQYF. The DNA of the CDR3 is TGTGCCAGCACCCGTCTTCCGAACATTCAGTACTTC.

This clonotype occurred many times. V is TRBV7-2 and J is TRBJ2-6; the D gene could be TRBD1 or TRBD2 (5 bases each). The V and J ends lost 11 bases and 1 base respectively, with 15 bases between them. Looked up from germline, CDR1 is SGHTA and CDR2 is FQGNSA. The CDR3 contains 15 residues. The CDR3 region is CAGTAVPSGANVLTF. The CDR3 bases are TGTGCCGGGACGGCCGTTCCTTCTGGGGCCAACGTCCTGACTTTC.

The sample holds a few counts of this clonotype. The CDR3 sequence is CASSYEGDGYTF. Here the CDR3 DNA reads TGTGCCAGCAGTTACGAAGGGGATGGCTACACCTTC. J is TRBJ1-2 and V is TRBV6-5; possible D gene TRBD1, 5 bases. Trimming took off 2 bases at V and 6 bases at J, with 7 bases between the two ends. Germline assignment: CDR1 MNHEY and CDR2 SVGAGI. The CDR3 is 12 residues long.

V gene TRBV7-2 combines with J gene TRBJ1-3, with no clear D. V was trimmed by 2 bases and J by 3 bases, leaving 5 bases between them. The CDR3 is 13 residues long. In germline, CDR1 is SGHTA, CDR2 FQGNSA. The CDR3 reads CASSLIVGNTIYF. The CDR3 region has the DNA TGTGCCAGCAGCTTAATCGTTGGAAACACCATATATTTT.

This clonotype was detected ten times or more. J is TRBJ1-2 and V is TRBV7-2; D is uncertain. The CDR3 is 12 residues long. Germline CDR1 SGHTA, CDR2 FQGNSA. Trimming cost V 10 bases and J 2 bases, with 11 bases left between them. This CDR3 is CATFSLNYGYTF. The CDR3, as DNA: TGTGCCACATTCAGCTTGAACTATGGCTACACCTTC.

This clonotype was seen a few times. This chain uses TRBV20-1 with TRBJ2-1; TRBD2 agrees at 12 bases. CDR3 size: 15 residues. V trimming: 6 bases; J trimming: 6 bases; junction bases outside the gene matches: 9. CDR1 is DFQATT and CDR2 is SNEGSKA in the germline V gene (reference sequence). The CDR3 loop is CSAPALAGGRNEQFF. In DNA, the CDR3 is TGCAGTGCACCGGCCCTAGCGGGAGGGCGCAATGAGCAGTTCTTC.

This clonotype was observed at least ten times. The chain carries TRBV12-3 or TRBV12-4 and TRBJ2-3; weak D call: TRBD1 (5 bases). The CDR3 loop spans 14 amino acids. V was cut by 3 bases and J by 0 bases, with 7 bases left in between. CDR3 protein: CASSLRQSTDTQYF. The CDR3 DNA follows: TGTGCCAGCAGTTTGAGACAGAGCACAGATACGCAGTATTTT.